What follows is one T cell receptor (beta chain) and its context. The data derive from a study of PD-L1 blockade in urothelial cancer. Libraries were prepared by immunoSEQ multiplex PCR; TCRdb keeps only in-frame clonotypes and omits some of them. Here the sample spans around 50,000 clones, roughly 84% being singletons. The CDR3 loop spans 15 amino acids. From germline, CDR1 is SGDLS and CDR2 YYNGEE. Between the trimmed V and J ends, which lost 2 bases and 4 bases, there was a span of 13 bases. Time point of the sample: peripheral blood 6 weeks after treatment start. The chain has TRBV9 and TRBJ2-1; D gene unclear. The sample here was PBMCs, taken around atezolizumab (anti-PD-L1) treatment. This clonotype was obtained from a man over 45 with urothelial cancer. CDR3 sequence reads: CASSVHSFTYNEQFF. The CDR3 nucleotides read TGTGCCAGCAGCGTCCACAGCTTTACTTACAATGAGCAGTTCTTC.